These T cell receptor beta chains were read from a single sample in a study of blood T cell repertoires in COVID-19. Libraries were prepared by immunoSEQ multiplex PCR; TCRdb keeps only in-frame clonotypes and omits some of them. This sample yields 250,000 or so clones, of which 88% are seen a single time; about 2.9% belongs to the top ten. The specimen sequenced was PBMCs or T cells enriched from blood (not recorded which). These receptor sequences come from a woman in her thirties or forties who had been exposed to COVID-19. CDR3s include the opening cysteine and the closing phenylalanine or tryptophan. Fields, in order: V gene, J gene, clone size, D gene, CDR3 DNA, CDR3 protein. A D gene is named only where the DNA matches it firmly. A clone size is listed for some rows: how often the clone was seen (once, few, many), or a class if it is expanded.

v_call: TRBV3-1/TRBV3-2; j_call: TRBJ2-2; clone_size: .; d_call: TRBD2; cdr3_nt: TGTGCCAGCAGGTTACTAGCGGGGGGCACCGGGGAGCTGTTTTTT; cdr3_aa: CASRLLAGGTGELFF
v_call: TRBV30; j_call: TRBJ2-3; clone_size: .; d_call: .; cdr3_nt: TGTGCCTATGCCCCAGAGGCGACTAGCACAGATACGCAGTATTTT; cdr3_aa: CAYAPEATSTDTQYF
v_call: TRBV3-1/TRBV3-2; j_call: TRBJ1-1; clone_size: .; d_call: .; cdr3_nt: TGTGCCAGCAGGGAGACTTGGAACACTGAAGCTTTCTTT; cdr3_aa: CASRETWNTEAFF
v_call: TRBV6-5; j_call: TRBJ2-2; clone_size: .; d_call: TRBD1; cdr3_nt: TGTGCCAGCAGTTTCCTATTGACAGGGCTCCCCGGGGAGCTGTTTTTT; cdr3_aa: CASSFLLTGLPGELFF
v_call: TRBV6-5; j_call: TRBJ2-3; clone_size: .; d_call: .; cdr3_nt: TGTGCCAGCAGGGAGGGACGGCTCACAGATACGCAGTATTTT; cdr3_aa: CASREGRLTDTQYF
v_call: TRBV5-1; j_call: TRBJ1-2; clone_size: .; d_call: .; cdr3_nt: TGCGCCAGCAGCTTGGTTGGAGGTAGCTATGGCTACACCTTC; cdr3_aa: CASSLVGGSYGYTF
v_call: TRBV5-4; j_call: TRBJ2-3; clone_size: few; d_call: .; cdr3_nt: TGTGCCAGCAGCTTGACAGGGGACGGGAGTTCTAGCACAGATACGCAGTATTTT; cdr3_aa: CASSLTGDGSSSTDTQYF
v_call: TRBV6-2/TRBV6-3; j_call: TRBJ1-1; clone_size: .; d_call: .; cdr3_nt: TGTGCCAGCAGTTATCCCGTAAACACTGAAGCTTTCTTT; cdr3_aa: CASSYPVNTEAFF
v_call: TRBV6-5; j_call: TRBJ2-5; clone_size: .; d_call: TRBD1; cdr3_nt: TGTGCCAGCAGTACCGGGACAGGGGGCCAGGCCCAGTACTTC; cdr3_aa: CASSTGTGGQAQYF
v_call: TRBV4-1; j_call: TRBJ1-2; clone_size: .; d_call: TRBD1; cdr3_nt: TGCGCCAGCAGCCCGCATCGGCCCGGACAGGGCAAGGATGGCTACACCTTC; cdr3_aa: CASSPHRPGQGKDGYTF
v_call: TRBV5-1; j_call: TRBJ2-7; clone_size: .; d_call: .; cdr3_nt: TGCGCCAGCAGCCGAGACAGTGGGTACGAGCAGTACTTC; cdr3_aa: CASSRDSGYEQYF
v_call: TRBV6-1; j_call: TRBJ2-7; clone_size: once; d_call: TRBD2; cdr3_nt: TGTGCCAGCAGTGAAGACGGGTGGGACGGGGGGGCCCCCTCCGAGCAGTACTTC; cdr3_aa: CASSEDGWDGGAPSEQYF
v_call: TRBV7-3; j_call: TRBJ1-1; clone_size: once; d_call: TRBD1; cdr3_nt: TGTGCCAGCAGCCCGGACAGGGGCTCTGAAGCTTTCTTT; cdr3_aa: CASSPDRGSEAFF
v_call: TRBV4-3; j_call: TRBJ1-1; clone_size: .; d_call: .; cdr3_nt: TGCGCCAGCAGCCAAGATCTACAGCTGAACACTGAAGCTTTCTTT; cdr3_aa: CASSQDLQLNTEAFF
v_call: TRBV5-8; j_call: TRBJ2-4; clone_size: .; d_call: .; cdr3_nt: TGTGCCAGCAGCGCCGCAGGGCTAGCCAAAAACATTCAGTACTTC; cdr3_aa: CASSAAGLAKNIQYF
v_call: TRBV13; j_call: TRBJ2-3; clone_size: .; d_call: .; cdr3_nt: TGTGCCAGCAGCTTAGGGCAGGGGCCAAGGACTCGGGAAGATACGCAGTATTTT; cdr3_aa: CASSLGQGPRTREDTQYF
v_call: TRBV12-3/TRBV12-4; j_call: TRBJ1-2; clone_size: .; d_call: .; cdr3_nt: TGTGCCAGCAGACCCCTTGACAGATATGGCTACACCTTC; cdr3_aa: CASRPLDRYGYTF
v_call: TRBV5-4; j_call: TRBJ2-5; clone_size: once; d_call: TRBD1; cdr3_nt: TGTGCCAGCAGCTCTGCGGGGGACAGGGGGAAGGAGACCCAGTACTTC; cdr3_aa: CASSSAGDRGKETQYF
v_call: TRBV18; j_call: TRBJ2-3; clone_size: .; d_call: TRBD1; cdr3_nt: TGTGCCAGCTCACCGGACAGGGACACAGATACGCAGTATTTT; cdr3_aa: CASSPDRDTDTQYF
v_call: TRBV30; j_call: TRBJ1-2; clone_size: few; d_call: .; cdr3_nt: TGTGCCTGGAGTTTAAGCAGGGTGAACTATGGCTACACCTTC; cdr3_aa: CAWSLSRVNYGYTF
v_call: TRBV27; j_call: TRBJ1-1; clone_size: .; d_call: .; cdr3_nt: TGTGCCAGCAGTCCCCTTGGGGCGGAGAACACTGAAGCTTTCTTT; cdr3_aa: CASSPLGAENTEAFF
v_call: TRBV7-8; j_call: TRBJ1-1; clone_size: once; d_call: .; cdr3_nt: TGTGCCAGCAGCTTAAAGCGGAGGTTGGACACTGAAGCTTTCTTT; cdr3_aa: CASSLKRRLDTEAFF
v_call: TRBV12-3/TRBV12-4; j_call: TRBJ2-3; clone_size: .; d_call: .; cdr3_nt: TGTGCCAGCAGTGGGGGAGGAGATACGCAGTATTTT; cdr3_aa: CASSGGGDTQYF
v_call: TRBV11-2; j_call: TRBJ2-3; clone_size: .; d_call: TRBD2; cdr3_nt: TGTGCCAGCAGCTTAGAGACTGCGGGAGGGAGCACAGATACGCAGTATTTT; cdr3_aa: CASSLETAGGSTDTQYF
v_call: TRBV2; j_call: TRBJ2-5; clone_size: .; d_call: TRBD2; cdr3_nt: TGTGCCAGCAAGCTAGCGGGAGGCATAGAGACCCAGTACTTC; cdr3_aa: CASKLAGGIETQYF
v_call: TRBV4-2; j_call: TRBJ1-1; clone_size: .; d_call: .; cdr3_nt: TGTGCCAGCAGCTGGATCATAGGGGGAACTGAAGCTTTCTTT; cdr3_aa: CASSWIIGGTEAFF
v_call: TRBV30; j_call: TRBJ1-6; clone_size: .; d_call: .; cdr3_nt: TGTGCCTGGGGAAAGAGAGCAGGGTCGAGCTCCTATAATTCACCCCTCCACTTT; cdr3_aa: CAWGKRAGSSSYNSPLHF
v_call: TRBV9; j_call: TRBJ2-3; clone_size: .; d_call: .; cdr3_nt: TGTGCCAGCAGCCCGCTAGCCCGCGGCCCAGATACGCAGTATTTT; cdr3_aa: CASSPLARGPDTQYF
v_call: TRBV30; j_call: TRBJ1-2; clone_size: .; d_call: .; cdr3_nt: TGTGCCTGGATCCCCCTGGGAGAAGTCTATGGCTACACCTTC; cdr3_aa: CAWIPLGEVYGYTF